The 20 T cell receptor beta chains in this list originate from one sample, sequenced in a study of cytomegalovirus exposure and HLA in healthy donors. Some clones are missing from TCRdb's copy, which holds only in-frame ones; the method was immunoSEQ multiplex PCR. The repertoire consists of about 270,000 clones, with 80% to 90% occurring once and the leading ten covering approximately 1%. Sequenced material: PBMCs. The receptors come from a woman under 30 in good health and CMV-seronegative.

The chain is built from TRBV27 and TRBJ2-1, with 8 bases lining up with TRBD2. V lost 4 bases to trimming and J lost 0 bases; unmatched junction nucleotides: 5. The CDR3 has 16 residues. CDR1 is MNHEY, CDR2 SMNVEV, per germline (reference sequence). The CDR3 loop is CASSSELAASYNEQFF. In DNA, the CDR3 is TGTGCCAGCAGTTCCGAACTAGCGGCCTCCTACAATGAGCAGTTCTTC.

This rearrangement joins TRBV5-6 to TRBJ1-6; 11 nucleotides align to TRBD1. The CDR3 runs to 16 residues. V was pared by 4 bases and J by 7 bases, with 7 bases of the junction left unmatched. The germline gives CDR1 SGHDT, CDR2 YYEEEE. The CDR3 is CASSPLGQGANSPLHF. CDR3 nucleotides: TGTGCCAGCAGCCCGTTAGGACAGGGGGCCAATTCACCCCTCCACTTT.

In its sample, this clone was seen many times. CDR3 in DNA: TGTGCCAGCAGTGAAGCGGGAGGGAAGTACCAAGAGACCCAGTACTTC. Translation gives CASSEAGGKYQETQYF. The rearrangement uses TRBV2 and TRBJ2-5; 7 bases map to TRBD2. Germline V gives CDR1 SNHLY, CDR2 FYNNEI. V shed 0 bases and J 0 bases; nucleotides not matched to a gene: 4. The CDR3 totals 16 residues. Together with reference TRBV2 and TRBJ2-5, the CDR3 gives the full variable domain: EPEVTQTPSHQVTQMGQEVILRCVPISNHLYFYWYRQILGQKVEFLVSFYNNEISEKSEIFDDQFSVERPDGSNFTLKIRSTKLEDSAMYFCASSEAGGKYQETQYFGPGTRLLVL.

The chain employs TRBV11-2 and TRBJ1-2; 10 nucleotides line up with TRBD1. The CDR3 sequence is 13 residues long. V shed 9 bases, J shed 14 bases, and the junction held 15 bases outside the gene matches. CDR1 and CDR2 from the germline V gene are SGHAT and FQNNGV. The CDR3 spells CASELTGGAVRTF. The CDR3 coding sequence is TGTGCCAGTGAGCTGACAGGGGGCGCGGTTCGAACCTTC.

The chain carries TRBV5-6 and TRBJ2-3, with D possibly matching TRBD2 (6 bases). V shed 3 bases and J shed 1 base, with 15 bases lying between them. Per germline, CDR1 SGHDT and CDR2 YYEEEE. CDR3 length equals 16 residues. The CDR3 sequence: CASSSRGVRGTDTQYF. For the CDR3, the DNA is TGTGCCAGCAGCTCGCGGGGCGTCAGGGGCACAGATACGCAGTATTTT.

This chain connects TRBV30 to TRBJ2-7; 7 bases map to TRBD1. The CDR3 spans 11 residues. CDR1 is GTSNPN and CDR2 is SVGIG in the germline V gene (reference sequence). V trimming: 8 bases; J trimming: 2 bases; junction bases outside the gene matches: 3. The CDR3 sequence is CAATGAYEQYF. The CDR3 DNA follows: TGTGCCGCAACAGGGGCCTACGAGCAGTACTTC.

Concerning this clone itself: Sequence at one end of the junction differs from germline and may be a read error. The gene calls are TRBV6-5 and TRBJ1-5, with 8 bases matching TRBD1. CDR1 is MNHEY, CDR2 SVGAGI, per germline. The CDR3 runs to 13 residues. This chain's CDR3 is CASRAGGNQPQHF. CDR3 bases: TGTGCCAGCAGGGCAGGGGGCAACCAGCCCCAGCATTTT.

In DNA, the CDR3 is TGTGCCAGCAGTTCCCCGGGACAGGGTCAGGCCGGGGAGCTGTTTTTT. It codes for CASSSPGQGQAGELFF. The chain employs TRBV6-5 and TRBJ2-2; 9 bases are shared with TRBD1. The trim removed 4 bases at V and 6 bases at J, leaving 9 bases unmatched. This CDR3 spans 16 amino acids. From germline, CDR1 is MNHEY and CDR2 SVGAGI.

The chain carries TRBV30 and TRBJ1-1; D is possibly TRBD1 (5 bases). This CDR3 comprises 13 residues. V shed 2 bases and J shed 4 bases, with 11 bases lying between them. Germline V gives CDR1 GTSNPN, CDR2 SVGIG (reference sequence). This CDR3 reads CAWSLDISTEAFF. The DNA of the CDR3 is TGTGCCTGGAGTCTGGACATCTCCACTGAAGCTTTCTTT.

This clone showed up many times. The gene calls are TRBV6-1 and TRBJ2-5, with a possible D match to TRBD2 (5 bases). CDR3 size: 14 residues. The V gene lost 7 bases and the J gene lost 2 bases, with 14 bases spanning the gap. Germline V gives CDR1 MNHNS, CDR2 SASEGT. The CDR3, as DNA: TGTGCCAGCACCCTCGGTAGAGGGCAAGAGACCCAGTACTTC. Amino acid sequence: CASTLGRGQETQYF.

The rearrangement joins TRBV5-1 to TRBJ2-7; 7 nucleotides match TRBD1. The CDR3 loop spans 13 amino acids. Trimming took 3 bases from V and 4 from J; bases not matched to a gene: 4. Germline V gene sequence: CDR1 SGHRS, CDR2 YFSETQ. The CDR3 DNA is TGCGCCAGCAGCTCCAGGGGGAATTACGAGCAGTACTTC. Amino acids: CASSSRGNYEQYF.

In DNA form, the CDR3 reads TGCGCCAGCAGCTTGGGTCGGACTAGCGCTGGCAATGAGCAGTTCTTC. As protein: CASSLGRTSAGNEQFF. This chain joins TRBV5-1 and TRBJ2-1, with TRBD2 identical over 9 bases. The V and J ends lost 0 bases and 6 bases, in that order; junction bases with no gene match: 7. The CDR3 is made up of 16 amino acids. Germline assignment: CDR1 SGHRS and CDR2 YFSETQ.

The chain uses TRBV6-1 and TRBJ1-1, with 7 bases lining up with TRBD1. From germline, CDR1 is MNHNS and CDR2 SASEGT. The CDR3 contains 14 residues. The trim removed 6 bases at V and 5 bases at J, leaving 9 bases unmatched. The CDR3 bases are TGTGCCAGCAGGGACAGGTTGGATCGGACTGAAGCTTTCTTT. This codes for CASRDRLDRTEAFF.

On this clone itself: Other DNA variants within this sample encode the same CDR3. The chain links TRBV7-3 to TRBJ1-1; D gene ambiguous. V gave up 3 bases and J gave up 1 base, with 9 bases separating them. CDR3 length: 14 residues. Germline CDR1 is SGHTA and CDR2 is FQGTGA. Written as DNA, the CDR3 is TGTGCCAGCAGCTTGGGCACCGAGAACACTGAAGCTTTCTTT. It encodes CASSLGTENTEAFF.

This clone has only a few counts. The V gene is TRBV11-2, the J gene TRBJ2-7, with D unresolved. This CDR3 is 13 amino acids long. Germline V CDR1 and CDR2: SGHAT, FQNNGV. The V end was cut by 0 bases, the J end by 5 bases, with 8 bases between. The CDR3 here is CASSLDIQNEQYF. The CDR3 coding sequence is TGTGCCAGCAGCTTAGATATCCAGAACGAGCAGTACTTC.

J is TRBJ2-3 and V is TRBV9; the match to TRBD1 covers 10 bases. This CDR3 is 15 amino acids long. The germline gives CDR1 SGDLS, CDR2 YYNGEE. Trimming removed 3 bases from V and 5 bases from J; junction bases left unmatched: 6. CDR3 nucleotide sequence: TGTGCCAGCAGCGGCCGACAGGGGGCCGAAGATACGCAGTATTTT. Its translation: CASSGRQGAEDTQYF.

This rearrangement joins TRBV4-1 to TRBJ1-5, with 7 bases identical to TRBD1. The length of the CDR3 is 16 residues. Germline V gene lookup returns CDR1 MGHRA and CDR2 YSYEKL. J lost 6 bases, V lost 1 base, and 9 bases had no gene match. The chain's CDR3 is CASSQVVGGAGQPQHF. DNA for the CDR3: TGCGCCAGCAGCCAAGTGGTAGGGGGCGCAGGTCAGCCCCAGCATTTT.

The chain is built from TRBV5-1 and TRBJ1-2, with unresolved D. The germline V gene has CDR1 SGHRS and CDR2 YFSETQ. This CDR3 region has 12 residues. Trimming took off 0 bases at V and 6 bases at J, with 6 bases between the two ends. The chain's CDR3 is CASSLDGDGYTF. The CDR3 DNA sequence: TGCGCCAGCAGCTTGGACGGAGATGGCTACACCTTC.

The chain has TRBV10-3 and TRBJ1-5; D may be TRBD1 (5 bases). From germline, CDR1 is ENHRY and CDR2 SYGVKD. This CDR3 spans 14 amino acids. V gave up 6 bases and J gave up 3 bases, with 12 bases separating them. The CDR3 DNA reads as TGTGCCATCAGGAGCGACAGAAACAATCAGCCCCAGCATTTT. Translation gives CAIRSDRNNQPQHF.

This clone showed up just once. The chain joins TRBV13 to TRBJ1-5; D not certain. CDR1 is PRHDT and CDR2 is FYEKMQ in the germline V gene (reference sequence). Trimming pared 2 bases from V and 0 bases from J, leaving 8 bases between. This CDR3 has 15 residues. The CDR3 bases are TGTGCCAGCAGCTTAAGAGGGATTAGCAATCAGCCCCAGCATTTT. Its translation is CASSLRGISNQPQHF.